A single sample is the source of the 5 T cell receptor beta chains below, sequenced in a study of control samples from healthy donors and cancer patients. The method was immunoSEQ multiplex PCR; TCRdb's version includes in-frame clones alone and lacks a portion of them. The sample holds 150,000 or so clones, 80% to 95% seen once. The sample taken for sequencing was blood. The receptors derive from a woman in her 30s in good health.

The chain is built from TRBV28 and TRBJ2-7; 8 nucleotides agree with TRBD2. The CDR3 spans 14 residues. Germline assignment: CDR1 MDHEN and CDR2 SYDVKM. V shed 8 bases and J 6 bases; nucleotides not matched to a gene: 12. CDR3 bases: TGTGCCAGCCTGGAGGCGGGAGGTCGTTCCGAGCAGTACTTC. It codes for CASLEAGGRSEQYF.

V and J are TRBV6-1 and TRBJ2-7; 9 positions agree with TRBD1. Germline V lookup: CDR1 MNHNS, CDR2 SASEGT. This CDR3 spans 13 amino acids. Unmatched junction bases numbered 13, after V lost 7 bases and J lost 12 bases. CDR3: CASKGTGFLGPYF. Written as DNA, the CDR3 is TGTGCCAGCAAAGGGACAGGGTTTTTAGGTCCGTACTTC.

V is TRBV21-1 and J is TRBJ2-7; TRBD2 reflects the table's D call only, with no check against the DNA. TRBV21-1 is a pseudogene locus. This CDR3 has 16 residues. CDR3 region: CASSKTVAGKPYEQYF. As DNA, the CDR3 is TGTGCCAGCAGCAAAACCGTAGCGGGGAAACCCTACGAGCAGTACTTC.

The genes are TRBV2 and TRBJ1-5; a weak D match, TRBD1 (6 bases). CDR3 size: 13 residues. Germline lookup yields CDR1 SNHLY and CDR2 FYNNEI. As DNA, the CDR3 is TGTGCAGCGGGAAGGGGGGCCAATCAGCCCCAGCATTTT. Its translation is CAAGRGANQPQHF.

This clone turned up a few times. J is TRBJ1-5 and V is TRBV18, with no clear D. With 0 bases removed from V and 4 bases from J, the gap between germline ends came to 7 bases. The CDR3 totals 14 residues. Germline CDR1 KGHSH, CDR2 LQKENI. CDR3 DNA sequence: TGTGCCAGCTCACCACCTGCTTCTAATCAGCCCCAGCATTTT. Its protein product is CASSPPASNQPQHF. Variable domain in full (rest from reference TRBV18 and TRBJ1-5): NAGVMQNPRHLVRRRGQEARLRCSPMKGHSHVYWYRQLPEEGLKFMVYLQKENIIDESGMPKERFSAEFPKEGPSILRIQQVVRGDSAAYFCASSPPASNQPQHFGDGTRLSIL.